The 18 T cell receptor beta chains listed next were all sequenced from one sample in a study of PD-1 blockade in classical Hodgkin lymphoma. The table came from immunoSEQ multiplex PCR; TCRdb's copy has only in-frame clones and leaves some out. The sample holds 110,000 or so clones, more than 70% seen once. Time point noted: cycle 4 day 1 (C4D1), after around six weeks of nivolumab. Patients all relapsed after autologous stem cell transplantation, and there was variation in brentuximab vedotin exposure. The sample here was peripheral blood mononuclear cells (PBMCs), taken before the fourth cycle of nivolumab. These receptors all stem from a human donor with classical Hodgkin lymphoma.

The J gene is TRBJ1-3, the V gene TRBV19, with D perhaps TRBD1 (6 bases). This CDR3 has 15 residues. Germline CDR1 reads LNHDA; CDR2 reads SQIVND (reference sequence). Deletions cut 6 bases from V and 0 bases from J, with 12 bases between. The CDR3 reads CASRPDRISGNTIYF. In nucleotides, the CDR3 is TGTGCCAGTAGACCCGACAGGATCTCTGGAAACACCATATATTTT.

The chain joins TRBV7-9 to TRBJ2-7; 11 bases fit TRBD2. The V segment lost 3 bases and the J segment 2 bases; nucleotides outside the gene matches: 6. This CDR3 region has 16 residues. Germline CDR1 reads SEHNR; CDR2 reads FQNEAQ (reference sequence). The CDR3 DNA reads TGTGCCAGCAGCTTTGGATCTAGCGGGAGGACCTACGAGCAGTACTTC. Its translation: CASSFGSSGRTYEQYF.

The chain couples TRBV28 to TRBJ2-7, with 12 bases aligning to TRBD2. Germline V gene lookup returns CDR1 MDHEN and CDR2 SYDVKM. Trimming removed 6 bases from V and 1 base from J; junction bases left unmatched: 7. The CDR3 extends over 16 amino acids. Written as DNA, the CDR3 is TGTGCCAGCAGCTACAGACTAGCGGGGGCTTCCTACGAGCAGTACTTC. Translating it yields CASSYRLAGASYEQYF. The full variable domain, completed using reference TRBV28 and TRBJ2-7, is DVKVTQSSRYLVKRTGEKVFLECVQDMDHENMFWYRQDPGLGLRLIYFSYDVKMKEKGDIPEGYSVSREKKERFSLILESASTNQTSMYLCASSYRLAGASYEQYFGPGTRLTVT.

This clone was seen once. The CDR3 is CAWSVLQGKKFF. The CDR3, as DNA: TGTGCCTGGAGTGTACTACAGGGTAAGAAGTTCTTC. V gene TRBV30 combines with J gene TRBJ2-1; the D gene is possibly TRBD1 (6 bases). V lost 0 bases, J lost 14 bases, and 14 bases lay in between. CDR1 is GTSNPN and CDR2 is SVGIG in the germline V gene (reference sequence). CDR3 length equals 12 residues.

This chain uses TRBV18 with TRBJ2-7; D remains unclear. Per the germline V gene, CDR1 is KGHSH and CDR2 is LQKENI. This CDR3 contains 14 residues. V lost 3 bases and J 1 base, leaving 10 bases between the germline ends. DNA for the CDR3: TGTGCCAGCTCACCCCAGGATAGGTCCTACGAGCAGTACTTC. It encodes CASSPQDRSYEQYF.

V and J are TRBV30 and TRBJ2-3; TRBD1 might be the D (6 bases). The CDR3 extends over 16 amino acids. Trimming stripped 1 base from V and 6 bases from J, with 20 bases between. Germline CDR1 GTSNPN, CDR2 SVGIG (reference sequence). As DNA, the CDR3 is TGTGCCTGGAGTGCCGGGACACCTGCCCCCGGCGATACGCAGTATTTT. As protein: CAWSAGTPAPGDTQYF.

This clone was recorded a few times. This chain connects TRBV10-3 to TRBJ1-1, with TRBD1 matching over 9 bases. CDR3 length equals 13 residues. V was clipped by 10 bases and J by 1 base; unmatched bases: 4. Germline V gives CDR1 ENHRY, CDR2 SYGVKD. In DNA, the CDR3 is TGTGCCACGGACAGGGGAAAGAACACTGAAGCTTTCTTT. This gives the protein CATDRGKNTEAFF.

V and J are TRBV27 and TRBJ2-3, with D uncertain. This CDR3 is 14 amino acids long. Germline V gene lookup returns CDR1 MNHEY and CDR2 SMNVEV (reference sequence). V was trimmed by 7 bases and J by 0 bases, leaving 11 bases between them. The CDR3 DNA reads as TGTGCCAGCACCTTAGGACCGAGCACAGATACGCAGTATTTT. It translates to CASTLGPSTDTQYF.

The V gene is TRBV30, the J gene TRBJ2-1, with 7 bases identical to TRBD2. CDR1 is GTSNPN and CDR2 is SVGIG in the germline V gene (reference sequence). V was clipped by 0 bases and J by 6 bases; unmatched bases: 8. The length of the CDR3 is 15 residues. CDR3: CAWSVRGRAVNEQFF. The CDR3 region has the DNA TGTGCCTGGAGTGTACGGGGGAGGGCTGTCAATGAGCAGTTCTTC.

This rearrangement joins TRBV28 to TRBJ1-5; 10 bases agree with TRBD1. The CDR3 loop spans 16 amino acids. V lost 4 bases, J lost 1 base, and 4 bases stayed unmatched. Looked up from germline, CDR1 is MDHEN and CDR2 is SYDVKM. The CDR3 loop is CASSSWDRGSNQPQHF. DNA for the CDR3: TGTGCCAGCAGTTCCTGGGACAGGGGAAGCAATCAGCCCCAGCATTTT. The variable domain in full, with the rest retrieved from reference TRBV28 and TRBJ1-5, is DVKVTQSSRYLVKRTGEKVFLECVQDMDHENMFWYRQDPGLGLRLIYFSYDVKMKEKGDIPEGYSVSREKKERFSLILESASTNQTSMYLCASSSWDRGSNQPQHFGDGTRLSIL.

The chain couples TRBV2 to TRBJ2-7; D uncertain. V lost 5 bases, J lost 11 bases, and 13 bases lay in between. The CDR3 extends over 11 amino acids. The V gene's germline CDR1 is SNHLY and CDR2 FYNNEI. CDR3 nucleotides: TGTGCCAGCAGTTTATCTCTAAATGAGTACTTC. Protein product: CASSLSLNEYF. Supplemented by reference TRBV2 and TRBJ2-7, the full variable domain reads EPEVTQTPSHQVTQMGQEVILRCVPISNHLYFYWYRQILGQKVEFLVSFYNNEISEKSEIFDDQFSVERPDGSNFTLKIRSTKLEDSAMYFCASSLSLNEYFGPGTRLTVT.

This sequence joins TRBV30 and TRBJ1-4, with D hard to call. The germline V gene has CDR1 GTSNPN and CDR2 SVGIG (reference sequence). This CDR3 has 15 amino acids. V was shortened by 7 bases and J by 0 bases, with 15 bases between the two germline ends. CDR3 residues: CALGIWVATNEKLFF. The DNA of the CDR3 is TGTGCCTTAGGTATATGGGTAGCAACTAATGAAAAACTGTTTTTT.

The rearrangement uses TRBV4-1 and TRBJ1-1; D may be TRBD1 (5 bases). This CDR3 contains 14 residues. With 5 bases removed from V and 10 bases from J, the gap between germline ends came to 20 bases. CDR1 is MGHRA and CDR2 is YSYEKL in the germline V gene. This CDR3 reads CASSSPGTGEGAFF. Written as DNA, the CDR3 is TGCGCCAGCAGCTCACCCGGGACGGGGGAAGGAGCTTTCTTT.

The chain uses TRBV27 and TRBJ1-2; no clear D. The V gene's germline CDR1 is MNHEY and CDR2 SMNVEV (reference sequence). There are 14 residues in the CDR3. The V gene lost 0 bases and the J gene lost 2 bases, with 7 bases spanning the gap. CDR3 nucleotides: TGTGCCAGCAGTTTATCGAGTCAGAACTATGGCTACACCTTC. Its protein product is CASSLSSQNYGYTF.

The gene calls are TRBV13 and TRBJ2-7; D gene unclear. This CDR3 has 12 amino acids. Trimming removed 2 bases at V and 6 bases at J, with 8 bases between. From germline, CDR1 is PRHDT and CDR2 FYEKMQ (reference sequence). CDR3 amino acids: CASSLPPSEQYF. CDR3 nucleotide sequence: TGTGCCAGCAGCTTACCCCCAAGCGAGCAGTACTTC.

This clone has only one observation. The rearrangement uses TRBV18 and TRBJ2-7, with unresolved D. V was pared by 6 bases and J by 0 bases, with 9 bases between. The CDR3 contains 13 residues. The germline CDR1 and CDR2 sequences are KGHSH and LQKENI. CDR3 sequence (DNA): TGTGCCAGCTCCAGTAGTGGCTCCTACGAGCAGTACTTC. This gives the protein CASSSSGSYEQYF.

The chain carries TRBV2 and TRBJ1-5, with D possibly matching TRBD1 (6 bases). The CDR3 is made up of 13 amino acids. Germline CDR1 SNHLY, CDR2 FYNNEI. The V end was cut by 3 bases, the J end by 7 bases, with 10 bases between. The CDR3 DNA reads TGTGCCAGCAGTGAGCTGGGGGGCCAGCCCCAGCATTTT. Translated, it gives CASSELGGQPQHF.

J is TRBJ2-7 and V is TRBV25-1, with D perhaps TRBD1 (6 bases). Germline V lookup: CDR1 MGHDK, CDR2 SYGVNS. With 2 bases removed from V and 3 bases from J, the gap between germline ends came to 11 bases. CDR3 length equals 14 residues. This chain's CDR3 is CASSETGKYYEQYF. DNA of the CDR3: TGTGCCAGCAGTGAAACAGGGAAATACTACGAGCAGTACTTC.